This record covers a single T cell receptor (beta chain). The antigen is undetermined. This CDR3 is 16 amino acids long. Trimming pared 1 base from V and 0 bases from J, leaving 13 bases between. Per the germline V gene, CDR1 is SGHTA and CDR2 is FQGNSA. These data originate in a study of post-analysis software for immune sequencing data. Turning to the study itself: Patients with relapsing-remitting, secondary progressive and progressive-relapsing multiple sclerosis courses were all represented. Study results and limitations: Relative to controls, patients had a few TRBV segments at higher frequency, with TRBV5-6, TRBV5-1 and TRBV20-1 among these.

cDNA libraries for TCR beta contained unique molecular identifiers. One entry per CDR3 protein, called by TCRdb with MiXCR from the PCR reads. The sample holds fewer than 850,000 distinct CDR3 sequences; more than 45% are singletons and the top ten take around 4.7%. The chain carries TRBV7-2 and TRBJ2-7; D is uncertain. What was sequenced was blood. The receptor was isolated from a girl aged 10 to 17 with multiple sclerosis. CDR3 sequence: CASSLGRLYGSYEQYF. The CDR3 DNA follows: TGTGCCAGCAGCTTAGGTCGGCTCTATGGCTCCTACGAGCAGTACTTC.